These 25 T cell receptor beta chains were sequenced from one sample in a study of regulatory T cells in long-lasting Graves disease. Sample time point: newly diagnosed GD, antithyroid drugs for less than 3 months. RNA isolated from PBMCs was used to make the TCR library. The authors built TCR beta libraries using iRepertoire HTBI primers and Arm-PCR of CDR3 regions. TCRdb reprocessed the multiplex PCR reads via MiXCR and lists one record per CDR3 protein. The table has some 240,000 distinct CDR3 sequences, roughly 20% seen once; the top ten hold roughly 10%. The same data also went into a second study, on T cells in Graves' hyperthyroidism and ophthalmopathy.

This specimen was peripheral blood mononuclear cells (PBMCs), taken at new diagnosis, from a patient treated with antithyroid drugs. These receptors came from a woman aged 30 to 39 with Graves disease.

This clonotype was detected once. Since a much larger clone is just one base distant, this may be a read error. The rearrangement uses TRBV9 and TRBJ2-5, with 9 bases lining up with TRBD2. The CDR3 extends over 16 amino acids. The germline V gene has CDR1 SGDLS and CDR2 YYNGEE. The CDR3 sequence: CAGSGRAGGPGETQYF. For the CDR3, the DNA is TGTGCCGGCAGCGGCCGGGCGGGAGGGCCCGGTGAGACCCAGTACTTC.

This clonotype occurred many times. This chain joins TRBV27 and TRBJ2-1, with 7 bases lining up with TRBD2. The CDR3 totals 13 residues. Germline V CDR1 and CDR2: MNHEY, SMNVEV (reference sequence). The V gene end was trimmed by 5 bases and the J gene end by 10 bases; junction bases not matched to a gene: 8. CDR3 sequence: CASSTVGRAEQFF. CDR3 DNA: TGTGCCAGCAGTACAGTGGGGAGGGCGGAGCAGTTCTTC.

This clonotype was counted ten times or more. This rearrangement joins TRBV2 to TRBJ2-1, with TRBD2 matching over 12 bases. Germline assignment: CDR1 SNHLY and CDR2 FYNNEI. J was trimmed by 3 bases and V by 5 bases; bases with no gene match: 5. The CDR3 length is 16 residues. The CDR3 here is CASSLGLAGIYNEQFF. CDR3 coding DNA: TGTGCCAGCAGTCTCGGACTAGCGGGGATCTACAATGAGCAGTTCTTC.

This clonotype was detected many times. The J gene is TRBJ2-5, the V gene TRBV27; 9 bases agree with TRBD2. Looked up from germline, CDR1 is MNHEY and CDR2 is SMNVEV (reference sequence). V lost 5 bases to trimming and J lost 1 base; unmatched junction nucleotides: 8. There are 16 residues in the CDR3. CDR3 in DNA: TGTGCCAGCAGTCATCTCCCGCGGGAGGGCCAAGAGACCCAGTACTTC. It codes for CASSHLPREGQETQYF.

At least ten counts were recorded for this clonotype. The chain uses TRBV28 and TRBJ1-2; no clear D. Trimming took off 6 bases at V and 8 bases at J, with 10 bases between the two ends. CDR3 length: 11 residues. Germline CDR1 reads MDHEN; CDR2 reads SYDVKM. Here the CDR3 reads CASSFLGGYTF. The CDR3 nucleotides are TGTGCCAGCAGCTTCCTCGGGGGCTACACCTTC.

Details on this clonotype: A read error may produce the germline difference seen at one junction end. The chain uses TRBV10-3 and TRBJ2-3; no reliable D call. The CDR3 contains 17 residues. Per the germline V gene, CDR1 is ENHRY and CDR2 is SYGVKD. The CDR3 protein is CASSEAPPVLRTDTQYF. CDR3 coding DNA: TGTGCCAGCAGTGAAGCGCCTCCCGTTCTTCGCACAGATACGCAGTATTTT.

This clonotype was seen many times. The gene calls are TRBV20-1 and TRBJ2-5; maybe TRBD2 (5 bases). Trimming took off 6 bases at V and 2 bases at J, with 10 bases between the two ends. Germline V gene sequence: CDR1 DFQATT, CDR2 SNEGSKA (reference sequence). This CDR3 region has 12 residues. CDR3 amino acids: CSASLVQETQYF. As DNA, the CDR3 is TGCAGTGCATCACTAGTACAAGAGACCCAGTACTTC.

This clonotype has ten or more counts. Written as DNA, the CDR3 is TGTGCCAGCAGCTTAGAGGTCCAGGGCTCCTACAATGAGCAGTTCTTC. Translation gives CASSLEVQGSYNEQFF. The chain uses TRBV7-9 and TRBJ2-1; a weak D match, TRBD1 (5 bases). The CDR3 covers 16 residues. V lost 1 base and J 0 bases, leaving 10 bases between the germline ends. CDR1 is SEHNR, CDR2 FQNEAQ, per germline (reference sequence).

The CDR3 DNA follows: TGTGCCAGCTCGCCTCCGGGACAGGTCTACGATGGCTACACCTTC. Its protein is CASSPPGQVYDGYTF. The gene calls are TRBV18 and TRBJ1-2; 8 positions agree with TRBD1. The CDR3 has 15 residues. Germline CDR1 KGHSH, CDR2 LQKENI. V lost 6 bases and J lost 6; bases outside the gene matches: 12.

In this sample, this clonotype turned up many times. CDR3 loop: CASSLRERGAGEQFF. The CDR3 nucleotides are TGTGCCAGCAGCTTAAGGGAGCGGGGGGCGGGGGAGCAGTTCTTC. The chain employs TRBV7-2 and TRBJ2-1; 9 nucleotides match TRBD2. The germline gives CDR1 SGHTA, CDR2 FQGNSA. This CDR3 comprises 15 residues. V lost 2 bases to trimming and J lost 10 bases; unmatched junction nucleotides: 9.

Ten or more counts support this clonotype. This chain links TRBV18 with TRBJ1-2, with unresolved D. V was clipped by 1 base and J by 9 bases, with 15 bases between them. Germline assignment: CDR1 KGHSH and CDR2 LQKENI. The CDR3 has 14 amino acids. CDR3 in DNA: TGTGCCAGCTCACCACTCGGCCGGGATGATAGCTACACCTTC. Residues: CASSPLGRDDSYTF.

On this clonotype itself: Its ends do not fully match the called genes, so a read error is possible. The rearrangement links TRBV19 to TRBJ2-5, with 7 bases lining up with TRBD2. This CDR3 spans 12 amino acids. The germline CDR1 and CDR2 sequences are LNHDA and SQIVND (reference sequence). The CDR3 spells CASSKGRETQCF. Here the CDR3 DNA reads TGTGCCAGTAGTAAAGGGAGGGAGACCCAGTGCTTC.

The chain uses TRBV27 and TRBJ2-5; 7 positions match TRBD2. The V gene's germline CDR1 is MNHEY and CDR2 SMNVEV (reference sequence). V shed 5 bases and J 5 bases; nucleotides not matched to a gene: 11. The CDR3 sequence is 15 residues long. The CDR3 sequence is CASSVQRDSGETQYF. As DNA, the CDR3 is TGTGCCAGCAGTGTTCAGCGGGATAGCGGGGAGACCCAGTACTTC.

This clonotype has at least ten counts. The chain carries TRBV4-2 and TRBJ1-2; 9 bases align to TRBD1. V was clipped by 0 bases and J by 6 bases; unmatched bases: 2. Germline loops: CDR1 LGHNA, CDR2 YNFKEQ. CDR3 size: 14 residues. The CDR3 DNA is TGTGCCAGCAGCCAAGACAGGGACAGGGATGGCTACACCTTC. Its protein is CASSQDRDRDGYTF.

This clonotype was observed many times. The V gene is TRBV28, the J gene TRBJ1-2, with 9 bases fitting TRBD1. Trimming at V came to 7 bases and at J to 3 bases, leaving 9 bases not matched to a gene. Germline CDR1 reads MDHEN; CDR2 reads SYDVKM. The CDR3 loop spans 15 amino acids. The CDR3, as DNA: TGTGCCAGCAAAAACAGGGGGCTGAGGTACTATGGCTACACCTTC. Translating gives CASKNRGLRYYGYTF.

This clonotype was seen ten or more times. This chain uses TRBV19 with TRBJ2-1; D gene ambiguous. Germline-derived CDR1 and CDR2 are LNHDA and SQIVND (reference sequence). The V end lost 3 bases, the J end lost 3 bases, and 12 bases lay between the germline ends. The CDR3 has 15 amino acids. CDR3: CASSIGWTDYNEQFF. The CDR3 DNA reads as TGTGCCAGTAGTATCGGCTGGACGGACTACAATGAGCAGTTCTTC.

This clonotype occurred many times. The chain has TRBV6-2 or TRBV6-3 and TRBJ1-1; 11 positions match TRBD1. Trimming took 2 bases from V and 3 from J; bases not matched to a gene: 14. Germline CDR1 is MNHEY and CDR2 is SVGEGT. The CDR3 consists of 19 residues. The CDR3 coding sequence is TGTGCCAGCAGTTACCCTGCCTCGGGACAGGGGGTATTGGACACTGAAGCTTTCTTT. It yields the protein CASSYPASGQGVLDTEAFF.

At least ten counts were recorded for this clonotype. The chain uses TRBV5-5 and TRBJ2-7, with 11 bases that match TRBD2. Germline assignment: CDR1 SGHKS and CDR2 YYEKEE (reference sequence). V dropped 4 bases and J dropped 1; count of bases not matched to a gene: 4. This CDR3 has 15 amino acids. CDR3 DNA sequence: TGTGCCAGCAGCCACGGACTAGCGGGTTCCTACGAGCAGTACTTC. As protein: CASSHGLAGSYEQYF.

This clonotype was picked up many times. The CDR3 sequence: CSVVGQYYEQYF. In DNA, the CDR3 is TGCAGCGTTGTAGGGCAGTACTACGAGCAGTACTTC. This chain connects TRBV29-1 to TRBJ2-7; D not resolved. Looked up from germline, CDR1 is SQVTM and CDR2 is ANQGSEA. CDR3 length: 12 residues. V was cut by 4 bases and J by 3 bases, with 10 bases left in between.

Comments on this clonotype: Since a far larger clone is one base different, this is likely a read error. The chain uses TRBV27 and TRBJ2-5, with D perhaps being TRBD1 or TRBD2 (5 bases each). V was shortened by 4 bases and J by 0 bases, with 18 bases between the two germline ends. The germline V gene encodes CDR1 MNHEY and CDR2 SMNVEV (reference sequence). The CDR3 spans 17 residues. In DNA, the CDR3 is TGTGCCAGCAGTTCATGGGTTGGGGGTTCGTACCAAGAGACCCAGTACTTC. Translated: CASSSWVGGSYQETQYF.

On this clonotype itself: A much bigger clone sits one base away, suggesting this may be a read error. The CDR3: CASSPKAGGSRDTQYF. The CDR3, as DNA: TGTGCCAGCAGTCCAAAAGCGGGAGGGTCCAGAGATACGCAGTATTTT. This sequence joins TRBV6-2 or TRBV6-3 and TRBJ2-3, with TRBD2 matching over 10 bases. The V gene end was trimmed by 5 bases and the J gene end by 5 bases; junction bases not matched to a gene: 10. Germline V gene lookup returns CDR1 MNHEY and CDR2 SVGEGT. The CDR3 is made up of 16 amino acids.

This clonotype showed up many times. The chain is built from TRBV12-3 or TRBV12-4 and TRBJ1-1; the D gene is possibly TRBD1 (5 bases). Deletions cut 2 bases from V and 7 bases from J, with 8 bases between. The CDR3 is 12 residues long. CDR3 protein: CASSLMGVEAFF. DNA of the CDR3: TGTGCCAGCAGTTTAATGGGGGTTGAAGCTTTCTTT.

This clonotype came up once. A clone one base away is much larger, so this may be a read error. Because the CDR3 is missing its conserved closing phenylalanine or tryptophan, this is likely a read error. The rearrangement uses TRBV18 and TRBJ1-4; TRBD1 is a possible D gene (6 bases). This CDR3 has 14 residues. Deletions cut 3 bases from V and 8 bases from J, with 13 bases between. CDR1 and CDR2 from the germline V gene are KGHSH and LQKENI. The CDR3 reads CASSPRGAEEKLFL. In nucleotides, the CDR3 is TGTGCCAGCTCACCGAGGGGGGCAGAGGAAAAACTGTTTCTT.

Worth noting for this clonotype: The CDR3 carries no conserved terminal phenylalanine or tryptophan, so it likely arises from a read error. J is TRBJ1-2 and V is TRBV11-1; tentative D call: TRBD1 (5 bases). CDR3 length: 15 residues. From germline, CDR1 is SGHAT and CDR2 FQDESV (reference sequence). V lost 5 bases, J lost 0 bases, and 13 bases lay in between. The CDR3 is CASSQGRTTNYGYTS. DNA of the CDR3: TGTGCCAGCAGCCAGGGACGGACGACTAACTATGGCTACACCTCC.

This clonotype showed up many times. The V and J genes are TRBV7-2 and TRBJ2-3, with TRBD1 matching over 9 bases. After removal of 8 bases from V and 4 bases from J, the junction contained 4 bases not matched to a gene. CDR1 and CDR2 (germline): SGHTA, FQGNSA. The CDR3 has 13 amino acids. CDR3 sequence reads: CASRDREPDTQYF. The CDR3, as DNA: TGTGCCAGCCGGGACAGGGAACCAGATACGCAGTATTTT.